What follows are 7 T cell receptor beta chains derived from one specimen sequenced in a study of identical twins (dated by TCRdb to the mid-2010s). Preparation of the library involved 5' RACE. Sequencing used an Illumina HiSeq 2000. TCRdb reworked the public reads: Q25 trimming with fastp, MiXCR clone assembly, productive beta chains retained. Rows are unified per CDR3 protein, each entry keeping the most common DNA and genes. The sample contains 200,000 to 250,000 distinct CDR3 sequences, roughly 7.5% of them found a single time. The ten biggest clones cover 1.9% of the sample. This same sample was also part of a study on yellow fever vaccine responses in identical twins.

Sequencing was done on a sample of memory (CD45RO+) T cells sorted from blood. The meaning of the sample's cell subset or site label: CD45RO+ enriched T cells. Receptors were obtained from a woman aged 18 to 35 in good health.

This clonotype has a handful of counts. The chain carries TRBV9 and TRBJ2-5; 13 bases agree with TRBD2. V lost 3 bases and J lost 5; bases outside the gene matches: 13. Germline V gene lookup returns CDR1 SGDLS and CDR2 YYNGEE. The CDR3 length is 18 residues. The CDR3 protein is CASSEVASTSGRLETQYF. As DNA, the CDR3 is TGTGCCAGCAGCGAGGTTGCTTCGACTAGCGGGAGGCTGGAGACCCAGTACTTC.

This clonotype appeared a few times. The genes are TRBV20-1 and TRBJ2-2; 8 bases align to TRBD2. This CDR3 has 15 amino acids. CDR1 and CDR2 (germline): DFQATT, SNEGSKA (reference sequence). Trimming took 1 base from V and 0 from J; bases not matched to a gene: 1. Here the CDR3 DNA reads TGCAGTGCTAGAGCGGGGGGGACGAACACCGGGGAGCTGTTTTTT. It encodes CSARAGGTNTGELFF.

This clonotype was picked up a small number of times. This chain connects TRBV11-3 to TRBJ2-2; maybe TRBD1 (6 bases). CDR1 and CDR2 (germline): SGHNT, YENEEA. This CDR3 has 15 amino acids. V lost 3 bases and J 6 bases, leaving 14 bases between the germline ends. The CDR3 loop reads CASSFQGSEAGELFF. In DNA form, the CDR3 reads TGTGCCAGCAGCTTCCAGGGGAGCGAAGCCGGGGAGCTGTTTTTT.

The rearrangement uses TRBV15 and TRBJ1-1; a weak D match, TRBD1 (5 bases). The V and J ends lost 5 bases and 1 base respectively, with 11 bases between them. This CDR3 has 14 residues. CDR1 LNHNV and CDR2 YYDKDF come from the germline V gene (reference sequence). The DNA of the CDR3 is TGTGCCACCAGCCCGCCAACAGGGAACACTGAAGCTTTCTTT. This encodes CATSPPTGNTEAFF.

This sequence joins TRBV6-1 and TRBJ2-7; 7 bases agree with TRBD1. Germline V gene sequence: CDR1 MNHNS, CDR2 SASEGT. CDR3 size: 14 residues. After removal of 6 bases from V and 5 bases from J, the junction contained 10 bases not matched to a gene. The CDR3 DNA is TGTGCCAGCAGAAGCCGGGACAGAGGACACGAGCAGTACTTC. Protein sequence: CASRSRDRGHEQYF.

In its sample, this clonotype was seen many times. This chain joins TRBV3-1 and TRBJ2-5; maybe TRBD2 (6 bases). The CDR3 runs to 16 residues. V was shortened by 3 bases and J by 5 bases, with 19 bases between the two germline ends. The germline V gene has CDR1 LGHDT and CDR2 YNNKEL (reference sequence). The CDR3 protein is CASSQFDSGLKETQYF. In DNA, the CDR3 is TGTGCCAGCAGCCAGTTCGATAGCGGTTTAAAGGAGACCCAGTACTTC.

Many counts were recorded for this clonotype. This chain connects TRBV25-1 to TRBJ1-2; 8 bases are a match to TRBD1. The ends lost 5 bases at V and 7 bases at J; junction bases unmatched: 9. Germline-derived CDR1 and CDR2 are MGHDK and SYGVNS. The CDR3 is made up of 14 amino acids. CDR3 in amino acids: CASSLAGGSAGYTF. In nucleotides, the CDR3 is TGTGCCAGCAGTCTAGCAGGGGGCTCGGCTGGCTACACCTTC.